These 17 T cell receptor beta chains share one sample of origin, sequenced in a study of blood T cell repertoires in COVID-19. Libraries were prepared by immunoSEQ multiplex PCR; TCRdb keeps only in-frame clonotypes and omits some of them. The repertoire holds about 130,000 clones, with approximately 84% as singletons. Sequenced sample: peripheral blood. The origin of the receptors is a woman aged 55-70 years with acute or convalescent COVID-19.

This sequence joins TRBV3-1 (or the pseudogene TRBV3-2) and TRBJ1-4; TRBD1 agrees at 8 bases. This CDR3 region has 15 residues. Looked up from germline, CDR1 is LGHDT and CDR2 is YNNKEL (reference sequence). Unmatched junction bases numbered 10, after V lost 5 bases and J lost 8 bases. CDR3 in amino acids: CASSLTGTGGEKLFF. In DNA, the CDR3 is TGTGCCAGCAGCTTGACCGGGACAGGCGGCGAAAAACTGTTTTTT.

The sample holds a few counts of this clone. J is TRBJ2-1 and V is TRBV3-1 (or the pseudogene TRBV3-2); no definite D call. The V and J ends lost 1 base and 5 bases respectively, with 9 bases between them. CDR1 is LGHDT and CDR2 is YNNKEL in the germline V gene (reference sequence). The CDR3 extends over 14 amino acids. CDR3 nucleotides: TGTGCCAGCAGCCAAGGGCTCACCAACAATGAGCAGTTCTTC. Its translation: CASSQGLTNNEQFF.

The gene calls are TRBV28 and TRBJ1-2, with D possibly TRBD1 on 5 matching bases. CDR3 size: 14 residues. V was shortened by 3 bases and J by 3 bases, with 11 bases between the two germline ends. Germline V gene data show CDR1 as MDHEN and CDR2 as SYDVKM. The CDR3 coding sequence is TGTGCCAGCAGTTTGTCGGGGGATCACTATGGCTACACCTTC. It encodes CASSLSGDHYGYTF.

As for this clone: A junction boundary mismatches the germline segment, possibly from a read error. This sequence joins TRBV18 and TRBJ2-1; D ambiguous. The CDR3 length is 12 residues. Germline V gives CDR1 KGHSH, CDR2 LQKENI. CDR3 sequence reads: CASSPSPRDLVF. For the CDR3, the DNA is TGTGCCAGCTCACCATCCCCACGCGATTTGGTCTTC.

This sequence joins TRBV2 and TRBJ1-3; D may be TRBD1 (5 bases). The CDR3 runs to 14 residues. Germline V gene sequence: CDR1 SNHLY, CDR2 FYNNEI. The V end was cut by 6 bases, the J end by 4 bases, with 13 bases between. CDR3 sequence reads: CASSRGTTGNTIYF. The CDR3 region has the DNA TGTGCCAGCAGCCGCGGGACCACAGGAAACACCATATATTTT.

The chain links TRBV5-1 to TRBJ2-5; D ambiguous. CDR3 length: 14 residues. Germline CDR1 SGHRS, CDR2 YFSETQ. V shed 5 bases and J shed 4 bases, with 15 bases lying between them. CDR3 sequence: CASRLRPETETQYF. CDR3 nucleotide sequence: TGCGCCAGCAGACTCCGACCGGAGACAGAGACCCAGTACTTC.

The J gene is TRBJ2-2, the V gene TRBV6-1, with D unresolved. There are 14 residues in the CDR3. CDR1 is MNHNS and CDR2 is SASEGT in the germline V gene. Trimming pared 3 bases from V and 8 bases from J, leaving 13 bases between. This chain's CDR3 is CASSDGRVLGELFF. CDR3 DNA sequence: TGTGCCAGCAGTGACGGCCGGGTGTTAGGGGAGCTGTTTTTT.

The V and J genes are TRBV11-3 and TRBJ2-3, with D tentatively TRBD2 (7 bases). Germline V gene sequence: CDR1 SGHNT, CDR2 YENEEA. Between the trimmed V and J ends, which lost 4 bases and 4 bases, there was a span of 21 bases. This CDR3 has 17 residues. The CDR3 here is CASSSRGSGIFADTQYF. CDR3 bases: TGTGCCAGCAGCTCCAGGGGAAGCGGGATTTTCGCAGATACGCAGTATTTT. Together with reference TRBV11-3 and TRBJ2-3, the CDR3 gives the full variable domain: EAGVVQSPRYKIIEKKQPVAFWCNPISGHNTLYWYLQNLGQGPELLIRYENEEAVDDSQLPKDRFSAERLKGVDSTLKIQPAELGDSAVYLCASSSRGSGIFADTQYFGPGTRLTVL.

In regard to this clone: Compared with germline, one end of the junction differs, possibly owing to a read error. The V call is TRBV11-2, the J call TRBJ1-3; TRBD1 matches at 7 bases. The germline gives CDR1 SGHAT, CDR2 FQNNGV. CDR3 size: 18 residues. CDR3 loop: CASSLRDRSSISGDTIYF. The CDR3 DNA sequence: TGTGCCAGCAGCTTAAGGGACAGATCCTCCATCTCTGGAGACACCATATATTTT.

The V gene is TRBV3-1 (or the pseudogene TRBV3-2), the J gene TRBJ1-4, with D unresolved. CDR3 size: 15 residues. In germline, CDR1 is LGHDT, CDR2 YNNKEL (reference sequence). The V end lost 0 bases, the J end lost 0 bases, and 5 bases lay between the germline ends. The CDR3 DNA reads TGTGCCAGCAGCCAAGAAATAGCAACTAATGAAAAACTGTTTTTT. Translated: CASSQEIATNEKLFF.

The chain couples TRBV7-2 to TRBJ1-2; 8 bases align to TRBD1. V trimming: 2 bases; J trimming: 0 bases; junction bases outside the gene matches: 8. The CDR3 is 17 amino acids. Germline assignment: CDR1 SGHTA and CDR2 FQGNSA. The CDR3 reads CASSLKTGGPSNYGYTF. Written as DNA, the CDR3 is TGTGCCAGCAGCTTAAAAACAGGGGGGCCTTCTAACTATGGCTACACCTTC.

The table lists this clone with a count of one. The chain joins TRBV2 to TRBJ1-5, with 12 nucleotides matching TRBD1. Germline CDR1 and CDR2: SNHLY and FYNNEI. This CDR3 comprises 17 residues. The V segment lost 1 base and the J segment 4 bases; nucleotides outside the gene matches: 5. This chain's CDR3 is CASSEGGTGGGNQPQHF. The CDR3 DNA sequence: TGTGCCAGCAGTGAAGGAGGGACAGGGGGCGGGAATCAGCCCCAGCATTTT.

The chain has TRBV6-1 and TRBJ2-3, with a weak D call TRBD1 (5 bases). This CDR3 spans 16 amino acids. Between the trimmed V and J ends, which lost 0 bases and 6 bases, there was a span of 16 bases. Per the germline V gene, CDR1 is MNHNS and CDR2 is SASEGT. Written as DNA, the CDR3 is TGTGCCAGCAGTGAAGCCGTGGGCAGGGTGAGGGATACGCAGTATTTT. This translates into CASSEAVGRVRDTQYF.

The chain combines TRBV6-1 with TRBJ2-7, with 8 positions matching TRBD2. V was clipped by 1 base and J by 6 bases; unmatched bases: 8. The CDR3 has 15 amino acids. Germline CDR1 MNHNS, CDR2 SASEGT. The chain's CDR3 is CASSEDGGARGEQYF. The CDR3 nucleotides are TGTGCCAGCAGTGAAGACGGGGGGGCAAGGGGCGAGCAGTACTTC.

This chain connects TRBV19 to TRBJ1-2, with 7 bases matching TRBD1. CDR1 is LNHDA, CDR2 SQIVND, per germline (reference sequence). After removal of 7 bases from V and 8 bases from J, the junction contained 13 bases not matched to a gene. This CDR3 is built from 14 residues. CDR3 sequence reads: CASTTLQGTVGYTF. Here the CDR3 DNA reads TGTGCCAGTACCACACTACAGGGGACGGTAGGCTACACCTTC.

The chain employs TRBV3-1 (or the pseudogene TRBV3-2) and TRBJ2-5, with 12 bases that match TRBD2. The germline V gene encodes CDR1 LGHDT and CDR2 YNNKEL (reference sequence). This CDR3 has 16 residues. V lost 3 bases, J lost 5 bases, and 7 bases stayed unmatched. The CDR3 region is CASSQGKTSGGETQYF. CDR3 bases: TGTGCCAGCAGCCAGGGGAAAACTAGCGGGGGGGAGACCCAGTACTTC.

V gene TRBV28 combines with J gene TRBJ1-4; no clear D. This CDR3 spans 14 amino acids. The V gene's germline CDR1 is MDHEN and CDR2 SYDVKM. Trimming removed 6 bases at V and 1 base at J, with 9 bases between. Here the CDR3 reads CASSSPITNEKLFF. The CDR3, as DNA: TGTGCCAGCAGCTCACCTATAACTAATGAAAAACTGTTTTTT.